Listed here is a single T cell receptor (beta chain). The antigen is not known. TCRdb keeps only in-frame clones here, not all; method: immunoSEQ multiplex PCR. The sample comprises roughly 120,000 clones, approximately 83% of which are singletons, and 1.5% to 2% rests with the top ten. The V gene's germline CDR1 is MNHEY and CDR2 SMNVEV (reference sequence). This CDR3 has 15 residues. V shed 5 bases, J shed 8 bases, and the junction held 9 bases outside the gene matches. The entry originates in a study of T cell responses to AZD1222 COVID-19 vaccine. General observations from the study: The study found vaccine-associated CD4 TCRs spanning spike, dominant at 160-218 and 743-854. Sampling captured repertoires only after the peak T cell response.

This specimen was peripheral blood, taken on day 0 of AZD1222 vaccination. The chain combines TRBV27 with TRBJ1-6; TRBD1 matches at 7 bases. The receptor comes from an adult in good health. CDR3 sequence reads: CASSHRRDRHSPLHF. CDR3 nucleotides: TGTGCCAGCAGTCACCGCCGGGACAGACATTCACCCCTCCACTTT.